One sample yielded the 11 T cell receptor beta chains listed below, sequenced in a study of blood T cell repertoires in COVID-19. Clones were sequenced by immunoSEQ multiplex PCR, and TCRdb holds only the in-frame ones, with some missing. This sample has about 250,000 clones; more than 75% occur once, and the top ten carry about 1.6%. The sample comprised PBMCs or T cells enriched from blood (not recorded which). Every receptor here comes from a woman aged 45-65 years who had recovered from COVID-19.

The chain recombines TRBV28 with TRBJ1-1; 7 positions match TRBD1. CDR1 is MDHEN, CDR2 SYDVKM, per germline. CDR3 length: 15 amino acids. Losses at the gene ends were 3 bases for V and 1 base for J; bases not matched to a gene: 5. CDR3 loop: CASSFGQVANTEAFF. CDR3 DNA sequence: TGTGCCAGCAGTTTCGGACAGGTGGCGAACACTGAAGCTTTCTTT.

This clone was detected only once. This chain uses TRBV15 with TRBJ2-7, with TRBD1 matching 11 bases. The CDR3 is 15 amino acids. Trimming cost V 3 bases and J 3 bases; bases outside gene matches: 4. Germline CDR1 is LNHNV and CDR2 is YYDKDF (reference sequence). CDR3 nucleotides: TGTGCCACCAGCAGGGACAGGGGGCAAGGCTACGAGCAGTACTTC. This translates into CATSRDRGQGYEQYF.

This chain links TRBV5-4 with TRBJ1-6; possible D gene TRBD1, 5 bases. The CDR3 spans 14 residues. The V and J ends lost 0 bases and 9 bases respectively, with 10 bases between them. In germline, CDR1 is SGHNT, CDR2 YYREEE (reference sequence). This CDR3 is CASSLGQIGSPLHF. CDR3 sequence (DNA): TGTGCCAGCAGCTTGGGACAGATTGGTTCACCCCTCCACTTT.

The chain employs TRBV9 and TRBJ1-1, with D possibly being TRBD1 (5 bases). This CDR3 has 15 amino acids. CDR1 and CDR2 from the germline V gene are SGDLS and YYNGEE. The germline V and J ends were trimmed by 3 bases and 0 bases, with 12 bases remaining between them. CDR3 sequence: CASSAKGNMNTEAFF. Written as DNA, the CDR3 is TGTGCCAGCAGCGCTAAGGGGAACATGAACACTGAAGCTTTCTTT. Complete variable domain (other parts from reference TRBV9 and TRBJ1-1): DSGVTQTPKHLITATGQRVTLRCSPRSGDLSVYWYQQSLDQGLQFLIQYYNGEERAKGNILERFSAQQFPDLHSELNLSSLELGDSALYFCASSAKGNMNTEAFFGQGTRLTVV.

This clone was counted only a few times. The CDR3 protein is CATSREAGIGNTIYF. In DNA form, the CDR3 reads TGTGCCACCAGCAGGGAGGCAGGAATTGGAAACACCATATATTTT. The chain combines TRBV15 with TRBJ1-3; no clear D. V was trimmed by 3 bases and J by 3 bases, leaving 12 bases between them. Per germline, CDR1 LNHNV and CDR2 YYDKDF (reference sequence). The CDR3 consists of 15 residues.

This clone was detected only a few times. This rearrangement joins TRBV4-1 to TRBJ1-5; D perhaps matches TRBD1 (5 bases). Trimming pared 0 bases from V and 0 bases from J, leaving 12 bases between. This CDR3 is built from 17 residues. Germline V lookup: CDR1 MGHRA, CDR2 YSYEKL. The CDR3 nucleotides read TGCGCCAGCAGCCAAGATCCTGTCGGGGGTAGCAATCAGCCCCAGCATTTT. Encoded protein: CASSQDPVGGSNQPQHF.

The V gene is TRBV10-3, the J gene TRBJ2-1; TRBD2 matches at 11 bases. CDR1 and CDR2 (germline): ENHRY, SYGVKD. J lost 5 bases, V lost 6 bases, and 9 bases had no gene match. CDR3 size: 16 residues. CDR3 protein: CAIRQSGTSGNNEQFF. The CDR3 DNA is TGTGCCATCAGACAATCCGGGACTAGCGGAAACAATGAGCAGTTCTTC.

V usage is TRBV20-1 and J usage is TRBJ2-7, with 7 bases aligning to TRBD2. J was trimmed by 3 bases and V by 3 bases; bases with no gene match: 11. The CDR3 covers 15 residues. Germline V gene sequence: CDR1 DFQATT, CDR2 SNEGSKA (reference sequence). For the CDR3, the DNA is TGCAGTGCTAGTCGACCAGCGGGATTTTTCTACGAGCAGTACTTC. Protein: CSASRPAGFFYEQYF.

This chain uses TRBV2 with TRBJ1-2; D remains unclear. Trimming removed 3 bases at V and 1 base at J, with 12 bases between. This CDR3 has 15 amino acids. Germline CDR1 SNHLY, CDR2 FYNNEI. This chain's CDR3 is CASSERLLFNYGYTF. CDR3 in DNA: TGTGCCAGCAGTGAGAGGTTACTTTTTAACTATGGCTACACCTTC.

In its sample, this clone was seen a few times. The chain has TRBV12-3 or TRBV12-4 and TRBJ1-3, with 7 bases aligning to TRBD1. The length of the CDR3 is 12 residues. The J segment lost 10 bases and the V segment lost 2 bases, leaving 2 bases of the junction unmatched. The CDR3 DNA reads TGTGCCAGCAGTTTATTACAGGGGACCATATATTTT. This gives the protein CASSLLQGTIYF.

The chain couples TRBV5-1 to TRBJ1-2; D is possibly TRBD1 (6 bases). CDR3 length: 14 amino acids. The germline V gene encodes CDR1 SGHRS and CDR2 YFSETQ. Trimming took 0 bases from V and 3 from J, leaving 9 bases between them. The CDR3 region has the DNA TGCGCCAGCAGCTTGGGTCACAGGGACTATGGCTACACCTTC. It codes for CASSLGHRDYGYTF.